This record looks at one TCR beta chain sequence and its context. This entry belongs to a study of blood T cell repertoires in COVID-19. In the original processing: Amplification of reference gene primers provided the estimated nucleated cell counts. TCRdb's copy holds only in-frame clones and misses some; the assay was immunoSEQ multiplex PCR. That table supplies the V and J calls and clone size; D and trimming were determined from the DNA. Of about 83,000 clones in the sample, about nine tenths are singletons; the top ten hold roughly 45%. This CDR3 region has 17 residues. Germline loops: CDR1 KGHDR, CDR2 SFDVKD. J lost 5 bases, V lost 4 bases, and 8 bases had no gene match.

The sequence came from a human donor in a cohort sampled during active COVID-19. The sequencing sample was made of peripheral blood. The chain carries TRBV24-1 and TRBJ2-5, with TRBD2 matching 14 bases. CDR3 protein: CATSDGGLAGVRETQYF. The DNA for the CDR3 is TGTGCCACCAGTGACGGGGGACTAGCGGGAGTAAGGGAGACCCAGTACTTC.